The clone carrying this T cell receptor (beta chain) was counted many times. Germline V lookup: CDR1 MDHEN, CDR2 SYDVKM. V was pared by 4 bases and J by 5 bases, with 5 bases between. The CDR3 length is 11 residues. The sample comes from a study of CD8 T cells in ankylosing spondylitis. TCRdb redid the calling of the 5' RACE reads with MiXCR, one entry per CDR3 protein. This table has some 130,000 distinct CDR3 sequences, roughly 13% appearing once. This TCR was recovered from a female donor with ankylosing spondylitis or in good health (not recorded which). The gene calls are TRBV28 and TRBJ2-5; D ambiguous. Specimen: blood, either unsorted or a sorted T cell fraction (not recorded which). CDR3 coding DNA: TGTGCCAGCAGTTCCGGGGAGACCCAGTACTTC. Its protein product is CASSSGETQYF.